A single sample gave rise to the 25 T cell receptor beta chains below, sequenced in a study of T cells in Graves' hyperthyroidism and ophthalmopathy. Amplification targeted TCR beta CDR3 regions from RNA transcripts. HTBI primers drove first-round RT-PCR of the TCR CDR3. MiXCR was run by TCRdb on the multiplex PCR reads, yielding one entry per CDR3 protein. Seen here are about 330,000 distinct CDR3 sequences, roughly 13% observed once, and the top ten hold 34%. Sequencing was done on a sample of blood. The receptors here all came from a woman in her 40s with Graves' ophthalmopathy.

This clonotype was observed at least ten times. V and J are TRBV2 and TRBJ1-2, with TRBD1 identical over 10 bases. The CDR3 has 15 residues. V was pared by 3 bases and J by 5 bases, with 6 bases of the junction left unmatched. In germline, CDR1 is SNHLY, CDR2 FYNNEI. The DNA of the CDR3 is TGTGCCAGCAGTGATGTTGGGACAGGGGTTTATGGCTACACCTTC. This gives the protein CASSDVGTGVYGYTF.

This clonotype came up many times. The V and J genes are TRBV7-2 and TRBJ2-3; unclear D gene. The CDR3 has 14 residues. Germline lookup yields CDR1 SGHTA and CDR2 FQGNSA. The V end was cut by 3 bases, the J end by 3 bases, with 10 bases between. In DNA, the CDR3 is TGTGCCAGCAGCTTTTCTGAGGCGACAGATACGCAGTATTTT. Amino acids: CASSFSEATDTQYF.

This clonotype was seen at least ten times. CDR3 sequence: CASSGPHRNEQFF. The CDR3 bases are TGTGCCAGCAGTGGACCGCATCGCAATGAGCAGTTCTTC. J is TRBJ2-1 and V is TRBV6-1; D call uncertain. V was cut by 4 bases and J by 6 bases, with 10 bases left in between. The CDR3 sequence is 13 residues long. In germline, CDR1 is MNHNS, CDR2 SASEGT.

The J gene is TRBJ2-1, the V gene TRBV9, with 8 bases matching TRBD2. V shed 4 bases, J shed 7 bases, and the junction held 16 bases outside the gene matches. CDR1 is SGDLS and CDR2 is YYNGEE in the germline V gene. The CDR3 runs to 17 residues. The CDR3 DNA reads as TGTGCCAGCAGCTCCAGACTAGCGCCCTTCCCGGGAAATGAGCAGTTCTTC. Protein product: CASSSRLAPFPGNEQFF.

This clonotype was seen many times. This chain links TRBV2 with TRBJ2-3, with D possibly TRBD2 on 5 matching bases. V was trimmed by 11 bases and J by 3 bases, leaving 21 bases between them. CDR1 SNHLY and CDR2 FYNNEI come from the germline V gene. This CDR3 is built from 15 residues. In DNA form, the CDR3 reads TGTGCCGGGTCTGGCGGCGGGCCCAAGACAGATACGCAGTATTTT. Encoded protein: CAGSGGGPKTDTQYF.

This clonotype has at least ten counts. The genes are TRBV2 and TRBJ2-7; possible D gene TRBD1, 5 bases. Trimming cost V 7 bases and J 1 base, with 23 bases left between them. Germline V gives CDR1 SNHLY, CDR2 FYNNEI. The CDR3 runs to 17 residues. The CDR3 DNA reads TGTGCCAGCATTCCCGTGGGATTAAACAGGAGATCCTACGAGCAGTACTTC. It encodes CASIPVGLNRRSYEQYF.

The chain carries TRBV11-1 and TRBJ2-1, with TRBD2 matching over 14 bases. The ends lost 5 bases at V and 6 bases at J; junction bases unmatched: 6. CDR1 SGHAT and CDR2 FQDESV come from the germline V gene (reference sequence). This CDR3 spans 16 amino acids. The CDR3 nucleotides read TGTGCCAGCAGCGGGACGGGACTAGCGGGAGTCAATGAGCAGTTCTTC. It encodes CASSGTGLAGVNEQFF.

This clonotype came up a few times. For the CDR3, the DNA is TGTGCCAGCAGCCAGCAGACAGGGGGCTCTGAAGCTTTCTTT. This codes for CASSQQTGGSEAFF. The chain uses TRBV7-9 and TRBJ1-1; 10 bases line up with TRBD1. The V gene's germline CDR1 is SEHNR and CDR2 FQNEAQ (reference sequence). V lost 5 bases and J lost 6; bases outside the gene matches: 6. This CDR3 has 14 amino acids.

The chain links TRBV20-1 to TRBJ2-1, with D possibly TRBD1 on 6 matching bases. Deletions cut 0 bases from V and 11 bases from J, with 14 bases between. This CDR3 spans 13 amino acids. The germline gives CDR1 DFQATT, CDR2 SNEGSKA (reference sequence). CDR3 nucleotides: TGCAGTGCTAGAGATCTCGGCAGGGACAAGCAGTTCTTC. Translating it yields CSARDLGRDKQFF.

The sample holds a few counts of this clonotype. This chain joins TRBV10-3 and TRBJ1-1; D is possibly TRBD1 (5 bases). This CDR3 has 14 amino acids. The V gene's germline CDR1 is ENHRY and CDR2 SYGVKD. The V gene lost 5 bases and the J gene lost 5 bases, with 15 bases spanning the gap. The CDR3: CAISWTREVTEAFF. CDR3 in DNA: TGTGCCATCAGTTGGACCAGGGAGGTGACTGAAGCTTTCTTT.

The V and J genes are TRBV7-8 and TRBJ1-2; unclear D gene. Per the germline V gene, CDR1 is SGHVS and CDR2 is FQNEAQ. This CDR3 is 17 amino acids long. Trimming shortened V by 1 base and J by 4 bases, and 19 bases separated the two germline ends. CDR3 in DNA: TGTGCCAGCAGCTTAGGGGAGCTTCGACGGAATGGCTATGGCTACACCTTC. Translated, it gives CASSLGELRRNGYGYTF.

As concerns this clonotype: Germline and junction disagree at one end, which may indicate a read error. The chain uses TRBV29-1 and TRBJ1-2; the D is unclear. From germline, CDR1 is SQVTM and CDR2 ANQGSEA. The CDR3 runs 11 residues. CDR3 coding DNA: TGCAGCGTTAAAGACCGAGCCGGCTACACCTTC. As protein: CSVKDRAGYTF.

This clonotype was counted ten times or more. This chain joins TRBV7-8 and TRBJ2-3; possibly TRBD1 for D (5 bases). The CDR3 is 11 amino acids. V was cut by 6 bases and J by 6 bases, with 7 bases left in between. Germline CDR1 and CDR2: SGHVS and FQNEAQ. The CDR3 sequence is CASRGQDTQYF. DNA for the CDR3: TGTGCCAGCAGGGGGCAGGATACGCAGTATTTT.

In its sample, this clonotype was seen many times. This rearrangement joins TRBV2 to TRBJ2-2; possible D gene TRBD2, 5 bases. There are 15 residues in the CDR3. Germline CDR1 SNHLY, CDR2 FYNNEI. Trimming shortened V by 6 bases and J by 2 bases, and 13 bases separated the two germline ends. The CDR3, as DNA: TGTGCCAGCAGCATAGGACGGGGAAACACCGGGGAGCTGTTTTTT. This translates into CASSIGRGNTGELFF.

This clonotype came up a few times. CDR3 amino acids: CASSHRQGWVSFHNEQFF. The CDR3 nucleotides are TGTGCCAGCAGCCACCGACAGGGGTGGGTGTCTTTCCACAATGAGCAGTTCTTC. V usage is TRBV3-1 and J usage is TRBJ2-1; the match to TRBD1 covers 8 bases. After removal of 3 bases from V and 5 bases from J, the junction contained 15 bases not matched to a gene. Germline V gene sequence: CDR1 LGHDT, CDR2 YNNKEL (reference sequence). This CDR3 is 18 amino acids long.

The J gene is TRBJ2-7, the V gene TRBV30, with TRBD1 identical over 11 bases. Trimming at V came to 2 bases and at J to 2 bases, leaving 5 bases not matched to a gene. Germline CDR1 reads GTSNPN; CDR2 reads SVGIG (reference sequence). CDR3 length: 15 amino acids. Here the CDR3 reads CAWSLGQGATYEQYF. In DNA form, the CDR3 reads TGTGCCTGGAGTCTCGGACAGGGGGCAACCTACGAGCAGTACTTC.

CDR3 region: CASRELAGGRDEQFF. Here the CDR3 DNA reads TGTGCCAGCAGGGAGCTAGCGGGGGGCCGCGATGAGCAGTTCTTC. The chain links TRBV2 to TRBJ2-1; 11 bases line up with TRBD2. Germline V gene lookup returns CDR1 SNHLY and CDR2 FYNNEI. The CDR3 is made up of 15 amino acids. V dropped 6 bases and J dropped 8; count of bases not matched to a gene: 9.

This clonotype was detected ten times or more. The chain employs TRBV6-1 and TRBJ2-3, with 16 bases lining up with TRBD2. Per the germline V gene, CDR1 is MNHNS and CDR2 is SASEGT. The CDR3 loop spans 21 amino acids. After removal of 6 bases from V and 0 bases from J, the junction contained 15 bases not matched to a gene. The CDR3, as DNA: TGTGCCAGCAGCTCGAACCCCCCGGGACTAGCGGGGGGGCGGAGCACAGATACGCAGTATTTT. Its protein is CASSSNPPGLAGGRSTDTQYF.

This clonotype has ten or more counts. The CDR3 region has the DNA TGTGCCAGCAGTTTAGAGATAACTGAGCAGTTCTTC. Protein: CASSLEITEQFF. The chain combines TRBV12-3 or TRBV12-4 with TRBJ2-1, with D unresolved. This CDR3 region has 12 residues. Trimming stripped 1 base from V and 9 bases from J, with 7 bases between.

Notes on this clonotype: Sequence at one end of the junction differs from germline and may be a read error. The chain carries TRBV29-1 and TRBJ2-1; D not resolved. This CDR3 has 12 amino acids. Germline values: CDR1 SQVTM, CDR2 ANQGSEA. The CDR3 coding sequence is TGCAGCGCTGAAGAACTGAGAGATGAGCAGTTCTTC. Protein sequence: CSAEELRDEQFF.

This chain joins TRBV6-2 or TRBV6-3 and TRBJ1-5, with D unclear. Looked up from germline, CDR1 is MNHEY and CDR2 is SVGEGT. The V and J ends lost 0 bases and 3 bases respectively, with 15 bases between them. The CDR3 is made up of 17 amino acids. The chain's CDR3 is CASSYSVGRRINQPQHF. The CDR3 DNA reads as TGTGCCAGCAGTTACTCAGTTGGACGTCGAATCAATCAGCCCCAGCATTTT.

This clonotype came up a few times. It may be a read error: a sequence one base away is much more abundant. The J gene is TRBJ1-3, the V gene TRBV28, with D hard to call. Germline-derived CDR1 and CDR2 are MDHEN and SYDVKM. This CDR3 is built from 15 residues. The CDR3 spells CVSSPGRSSGNTIYF. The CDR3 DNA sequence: TGTGTCAGCAGTCCCGGACGGAGCTCTGGAAACACCATATATTTT.

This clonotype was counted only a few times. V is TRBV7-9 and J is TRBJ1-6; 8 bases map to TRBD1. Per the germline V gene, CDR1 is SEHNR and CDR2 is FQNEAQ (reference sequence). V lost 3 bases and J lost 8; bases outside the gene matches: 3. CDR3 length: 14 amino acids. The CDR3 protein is CASSLGQEYSPLHF. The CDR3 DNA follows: TGTGCCAGCAGCTTGGGACAGGAATATTCACCCCTCCACTTT.

The CDR3 sequence is CASFKGSKLFF. The CDR3 DNA follows: TGTGCCAGTTTTAAGGGATCGAAACTGTTTTTT. This sequence joins TRBV5-5 and TRBJ1-4; no firm D call. This CDR3 is 11 amino acids long. Germline CDR1 and CDR2: SGHKS and YYEKEE (reference sequence). With 8 bases removed from V and 11 bases from J, the gap between germline ends came to 13 bases.

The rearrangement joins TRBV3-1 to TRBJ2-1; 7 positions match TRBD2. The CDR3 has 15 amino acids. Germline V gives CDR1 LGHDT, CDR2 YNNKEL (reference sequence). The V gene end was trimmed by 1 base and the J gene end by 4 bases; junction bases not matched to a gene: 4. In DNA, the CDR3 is TGTGCCAGCAGCCAAGGGGGGGGTATGTACAATGAGCAGTTCTTC. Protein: CASSQGGGMYNEQFF.